This T cell receptor beta chain was identified during a study of OX40 agonist ivuxolimab in advanced cancers. This CDR3 region has 16 residues. Germline CDR1 is SGHTA and CDR2 is FQGNSA. The trim removed 3 bases at V and 1 base at J, leaving 8 bases unmatched. As to this clone: Its antigen is not known.

Whole-study findings and limits: With doses of 0.1 to 3.0 mg/kg, CD4+ and CD8+ blood T cells had undergone clonal expansion by week 6.

Peripheral blood came from all dose cohorts at three timepoints. Repertoires were generated with immunoSEQ multiplex PCR, while TCRdb's copy carries only in-frame clones and drops some. The table shows tens of thousands of clones, with 91% occurring only once. This material consisted of CD4+ or CD8+ T cells sorted from blood, taken in a trial of the OX40 agonist ivuxolimab. The genes are TRBV7-2 and TRBJ1-2; 7 positions match TRBD1. This receptor was identified in an adult with an advanced solid tumor such as melanoma, head and neck, liver or kidney cancer. The CDR3 region is CASSLSTGTVNYGYTF. The CDR3, as DNA: TGTGCCAGCAGCTTGTCAACCGGGACAGTTAACTATGGCTACACCTTC.